The clone carrying this T cell receptor (beta chain) has only one observation. What it binds is not known. A much larger clone differs from this one at a single base, so this may be a read error. This entry comes from a study of tumor and adjacent non-tumor tissue in lung cancer. Broader study findings: Tumor tissue had significantly higher TCR diversity than normal lung. In normal lung, the top 100 clones were significantly more dominant than in tumor.

A modified ARM-PCR protocol with three rounds of nested PCR amplified TCRbeta. Using its own MiXCR run on the multiplex PCR reads, TCRdb lists one record per CDR3 protein. The repertoire holds 120,000 or so distinct CDR3 sequences, with under 90% as singletons. The template was RNA from unsorted bulk tissue. Newly diagnosed lung cancer patients had thoracic surgery in China, August–late 2014, without prior chemotherapy. The CDR3 length is 11 residues. Germline CDR1 SQVTM, CDR2 ANQGSEA. Sample: lung tumor tissue. The sequence derives from a man between 65 and 79 years old with non-small cell lung cancer. The V gene is TRBV29-1, the J gene TRBJ2-2, with D possibly TRBD2 on 5 matching bases. Written as DNA, the CDR3 is TGCGGCGGAGGCGACGCCGGGGAGCTGTTTTTT. Translating it yields CGGGDAGELFF.